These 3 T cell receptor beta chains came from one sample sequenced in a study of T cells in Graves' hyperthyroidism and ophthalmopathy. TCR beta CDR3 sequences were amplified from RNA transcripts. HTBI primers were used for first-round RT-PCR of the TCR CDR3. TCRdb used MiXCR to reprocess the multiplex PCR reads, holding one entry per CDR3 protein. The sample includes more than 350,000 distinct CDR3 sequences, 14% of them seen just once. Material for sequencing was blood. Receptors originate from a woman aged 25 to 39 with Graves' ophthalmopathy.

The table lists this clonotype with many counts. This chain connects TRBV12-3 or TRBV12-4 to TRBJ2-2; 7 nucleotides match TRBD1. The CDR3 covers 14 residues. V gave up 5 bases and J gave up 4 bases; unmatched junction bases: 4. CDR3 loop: CASSPGQITGELFF. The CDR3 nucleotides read TGTGCCAGCAGTCCGGGACAGATCACCGGGGAGCTGTTTTTT.

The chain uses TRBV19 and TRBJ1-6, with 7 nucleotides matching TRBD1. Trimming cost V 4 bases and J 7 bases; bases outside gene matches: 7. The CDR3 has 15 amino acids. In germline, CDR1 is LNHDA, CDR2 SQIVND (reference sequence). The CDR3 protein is CASSTPQGMNSPLHF. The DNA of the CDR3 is TGTGCCAGTAGTACACCACAGGGGATGAATTCACCCCTCCACTTT. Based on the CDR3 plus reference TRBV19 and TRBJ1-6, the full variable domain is DGGITQSPKYLFRKEGQNVTLSCEQNLNHDAMYWYRQDPGQGLRLIYYSQIVNDFQKGDIAEGYSVSREKKESFPLTVTSAQKNPTAFYLCASSTPQGMNSPLHFGNGTRLTVT.

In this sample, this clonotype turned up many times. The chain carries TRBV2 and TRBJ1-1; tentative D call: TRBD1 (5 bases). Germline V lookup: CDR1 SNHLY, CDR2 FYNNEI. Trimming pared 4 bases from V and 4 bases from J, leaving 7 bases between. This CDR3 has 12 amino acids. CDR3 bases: TGTGCCAGCAGTGGGACACTCACTGAAGCTTTCTTT. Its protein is CASSGTLTEAFF.